A selection of T cell receptor beta chains follows, all from one sample in a study of T cell responses to AZD1222 COVID-19 vaccine. The data were produced by immunoSEQ multiplex PCR, yet TCRdb's version contains in-frame clones alone and is incomplete. The table records 140,000 to 150,000 clones, roughly 86% of them present only once. The sample in question was peripheral blood, obtained 28 days after the second dose of the MenACWY control vaccine. Source of these receptors: an adult who received the MenACWY meningococcal vaccine as a control. The CDR3 runs from the conserved cysteine through the conserved F or W. D genes are given only for firm matches. Some rows mark clone size as missing; the rest say once, few, many or name a class of expanded clone.

len: 12
j_gene: TRBJ2-7
v_gene: TRBV4-1
abundance: many
d_gene: .
CDR3nt: TGCGCCAGCAGCCAGGACTTATACGAGCAGTACTTC
CDR3aa: CASSQDLYEQYF

len: 13
j_gene: TRBJ1-6
v_gene: TRBV19
abundance: .
d_gene: .
CDR3nt: TGTGCCAGTAGCCTTTCTCTTTCGGGGCCCCTCCACTTT
CDR3aa: CASSLSLSGPLHF

len: 12
j_gene: TRBJ2-7
v_gene: TRBV18
abundance: once
d_gene: .
CDR3nt: TGTGCCAGCTCACCACCGGGAAAGGAGCAGTACTTC
CDR3aa: CASSPPGKEQYF

len: 14
j_gene: TRBJ2-7
v_gene: TRBV6-2/TRBV6-3
abundance: once
d_gene: .
CDR3nt: TGTGCCAGCAGTTCCCTCCACAGGTTAGCGGAGCAGTACTTC
CDR3aa: CASSSLHRLAEQYF

len: 15
j_gene: TRBJ2-7
v_gene: TRBV7-2
abundance: .
d_gene: .
CDR3nt: TGTGCCAGCAGCTTAGTGGGTGGGAGACTCGGCGAGCAGTACTTC
CDR3aa: CASSLVGGRLGEQYF

len: 19
j_gene: TRBJ1-6
v_gene: TRBV6-2/TRBV6-3
abundance: .
d_gene: .
CDR3nt: TGTGCCAGCAGTTACTCATCAACAGGAGTCAGCTCCTATAATTCACCCCTCCACTTT
CDR3aa: CASSYSSTGVSSYNSPLHF

len: 14
j_gene: TRBJ1-2
v_gene: TRBV7-2
abundance: .
d_gene: TRBD1
CDR3nt: TGTGCCAGCAGCTTAGGGGGACAGGGGGAGGGCTACACCTTC
CDR3aa: CASSLGGQGEGYTF

len: 15
j_gene: TRBJ2-7
v_gene: TRBV14
abundance: .
d_gene: .
CDR3nt: TGTGCCAGCAGCCAAGATTGGCAGAGCTCCTACGAGCAGTACTTC
CDR3aa: CASSQDWQSSYEQYF

len: 16
j_gene: TRBJ2-1
v_gene: TRBV27
abundance: .
d_gene: TRBD1
CDR3nt: TGTGCCAGCAGTTTAGGCCGGGACAGGGGCCGGGATGAGCAGTTCTTC
CDR3aa: CASSLGRDRGRDEQFF

len: 12
j_gene: TRBJ2-5
v_gene: TRBV2
abundance: .
d_gene: .
CDR3nt: TGTGCCAGTCGGACAGCCCAAGAGACCCAGTACTTC
CDR3aa: CASRTAQETQYF

len: 17
j_gene: TRBJ2-1
v_gene: TRBV3-1/TRBV3-2
abundance: .
d_gene: TRBD2
CDR3nt: TGTGCCAGCAGCCCGTTACCGGGACTAGCGAGGACCAATGAGCAGTTCTTC
CDR3aa: CASSPLPGLARTNEQFF

len: 16
j_gene: TRBJ1-6
v_gene: TRBV27
abundance: .
d_gene: .
CDR3nt: TGTGCCAGCAGCGCGACGCCCAGAACCTATAATTCACCCCTCCACTTT
CDR3aa: CASSATPRTYNSPLHF

len: 15
j_gene: TRBJ2-2
v_gene: TRBV6-5
abundance: .
d_gene: .
CDR3nt: TGTGCCAGCGGGAGGGACAAATTCCAATTCGGGGAGCTGTTTTTT
CDR3aa: CASGRDKFQFGELFF

len: 18
j_gene: TRBJ1-3
v_gene: TRBV28
abundance: .
d_gene: .
CDR3nt: TGTGCCAGCAGTTTATGGAGGAGGGGCCAGAGCTCTGGAAACACCATATATTTT
CDR3aa: CASSLWRRGQSSGNTIYF

len: 10
j_gene: TRBJ2-7
v_gene: TRBV2
abundance: .
d_gene: .
CDR3nt: TGTGCCAGCAGTGAAGGGGAGCAGTACTTC
CDR3aa: CASSEGEQYF

len: 15
j_gene: TRBJ2-7
v_gene: TRBV7-3
abundance: .
d_gene: .
CDR3nt: TGTGCCAGCAGCCCTACCCGCGACAGGATCGGCGAGCAGTACTTC
CDR3aa: CASSPTRDRIGEQYF

len: 13
j_gene: TRBJ2-7
v_gene: TRBV21-1
abundance: .
d_gene: .
CDR3nt: TGTGCCAGCAGTAAACAGGGAAACTACGAGCAGTACTTC
CDR3aa: CASSKQGNYEQYF

len: 13
j_gene: TRBJ1-3
v_gene: TRBV9
abundance: once
d_gene: .
CDR3nt: TGTGCCAGCAGCGGGAGCGCTGGAAACACCATATATTTT
CDR3aa: CASSGSAGNTIYF

len: 15
j_gene: TRBJ1-5
v_gene: TRBV6-5
abundance: .
d_gene: TRBD1
CDR3nt: TGTGCCAGCAGTAAGGACAGGCATAGCAATCAGCCCCAGCATTTT
CDR3aa: CASSKDRHSNQPQHF

len: 15
j_gene: TRBJ1-6
v_gene: TRBV10-3
abundance: .
d_gene: .
CDR3nt: TGTGCCATCAGGGAAAAAGGAGAAGCCTATTCACCCCTCCACTTT
CDR3aa: CAIREKGEAYSPLHF

len: 16
j_gene: TRBJ1-3
v_gene: TRBV5-4
abundance: .
d_gene: .
CDR3nt: TGTGCCAGCAGCCCCTCCGGCGGCTCTGTTGGAAACACCATATATTTT
CDR3aa: CASSPSGGSVGNTIYF

len: 13
j_gene: TRBJ1-2
v_gene: TRBV28
abundance: .
d_gene: TRBD1
CDR3nt: TGTGCCAGCAGTTCTGAGGGGGCCGATGGCTACACCTTC
CDR3aa: CASSSEGADGYTF

len: 16
j_gene: TRBJ2-5
v_gene: TRBV7-2
abundance: .
d_gene: .
CDR3nt: TGTGCCAGCAGCCCCAGGCTTCGGGCCCTCCAAGAGACCCAGTACTTC
CDR3aa: CASSPRLRALQETQYF

len: 14
j_gene: TRBJ1-1
v_gene: TRBV6-5
abundance: .
d_gene: TRBD1
CDR3nt: TGTGCCAGCAGTCTAAACAGGGGATCCACTGAAGCTTTCTTT
CDR3aa: CASSLNRGSTEAFF

len: 14
j_gene: TRBJ2-1
v_gene: TRBV6-5
abundance: .
d_gene: TRBD1
CDR3nt: TGTGCCAGCAGACTAGGACAGGCCTACAATGAGCAGTTCTTC
CDR3aa: CASRLGQAYNEQFF

len: 17
j_gene: TRBJ2-5
v_gene: TRBV14
abundance: once
d_gene: .
CDR3nt: TGTGCCAGCAGCCAAGAAGCTGGCCTGTCTGGAGCTGAGACCCAGTACTTC
CDR3aa: CASSQEAGLSGAETQYF

len: 20
j_gene: TRBJ2-1
v_gene: TRBV24-1
abundance: .
d_gene: TRBD2
CDR3nt: TGTGCCACCAGTGATTTGGGACTAGCGGGGGGCCCGAGCTCCTACAATGAGCAGTTCTTC
CDR3aa: CATSDLGLAGGPSSYNEQFF

len: 15
j_gene: TRBJ2-5
v_gene: TRBV6-6
abundance: .
d_gene: TRBD2
CDR3nt: TGTGCCAGCGCCACTGGGGGAGCGGGACAAGAGACCCAGTACTTC
CDR3aa: CASATGGAGQETQYF

len: 13
j_gene: TRBJ1-5
v_gene: TRBV12-3/TRBV12-4
abundance: .
d_gene: .
CDR3nt: TGTGCCAGCAGTTCTCCGGGAGGTCAGCCCCAGCATTTT
CDR3aa: CASSSPGGQPQHF

len: 18
j_gene: TRBJ1-2
v_gene: TRBV28
abundance: .
d_gene: TRBD1
CDR3nt: TGTGCCAGCAGCCCGGCTGAGGACAGGGGCCGCGCTTGGGGTGGCTACACCTTC
CDR3aa: CASSPAEDRGRAWGGYTF

len: 14
j_gene: TRBJ1-1
v_gene: TRBV19
abundance: .
d_gene: .
CDR3nt: TGTGCCAGTAGTATGAGTTCCATGAACACTGAAGCTTTCTTT
CDR3aa: CASSMSSMNTEAFF

len: 14
j_gene: TRBJ2-3
v_gene: TRBV10-3
abundance: .
d_gene: TRBD1
CDR3nt: TGTGCCATCAGGGGACAGATTAGCACAGATACGCAGTATTTT
CDR3aa: CAIRGQISTDTQYF

len: 14
j_gene: TRBJ2-2
v_gene: TRBV2
abundance: once
d_gene: .
CDR3nt: TGTGCCAGCAGATCAGTCCAGAACACCGGGGAGCTGTTTTTT
CDR3aa: CASRSVQNTGELFF

len: 15
j_gene: TRBJ1-3
v_gene: TRBV28
abundance: .
d_gene: TRBD1
CDR3nt: TGTGCCAGCAGTCCCACGGACAGGTCCGGAAACACCATATATTTT
CDR3aa: CASSPTDRSGNTIYF

len: 15
j_gene: TRBJ2-3
v_gene: TRBV15
abundance: .
d_gene: TRBD2
CDR3nt: TGTGCCACCAGCAGGGGGGGAGGGGAAACAGATACGCAGTATTTT
CDR3aa: CATSRGGGETDTQYF

len: 15
j_gene: TRBJ2-1
v_gene: TRBV25-1
abundance: .
d_gene: TRBD1
CDR3nt: TGTGCCAGCAGTGAATACGCCAGGGGGAACAATGAGCAGTTCTTC
CDR3aa: CASSEYARGNNEQFF

len: 16
j_gene: TRBJ1-5
v_gene: TRBV6-5
abundance: .
d_gene: .
CDR3nt: TGTGCCAGCAGTTATTGGGGACGGGGAAGCAATCAGCCCCAGCATTTT
CDR3aa: CASSYWGRGSNQPQHF

len: 13
j_gene: TRBJ1-4
v_gene: TRBV18
abundance: .
d_gene: .
CDR3nt: TGTGCCAGCTACCAATCGGGCGGTGAAAAACTGTTTTTT
CDR3aa: CASYQSGGEKLFF

len: 15
j_gene: TRBJ1-3
v_gene: TRBV18
abundance: .
d_gene: TRBD1
CDR3nt: TGTGCCAGCTCACCAACGGGACAGGGGGCTAACACCATATATTTT
CDR3aa: CASSPTGQGANTIYF

len: 12
j_gene: TRBJ1-1
v_gene: TRBV6-5
abundance: .
d_gene: .
CDR3nt: TGTGCCAGCAGTTACACGAACACTGAAGCTTTCTTT
CDR3aa: CASSYTNTEAFF

len: 15
j_gene: TRBJ1-5
v_gene: TRBV7-2
abundance: .
d_gene: .
CDR3nt: TGTGCCAGCAGCTTAGCGTGGCAGGGAGGTCAGCCCCAGCATTTT
CDR3aa: CASSLAWQGGQPQHF

len: 13
j_gene: TRBJ2-1
v_gene: TRBV28
abundance: few
d_gene: TRBD1
CDR3nt: TGTGCCATCTCGCCGGGACAGGGGCCAACAGGGGTCTTC
CDR3aa: CAISPGQGPTGVF

len: 13
j_gene: TRBJ1-2
v_gene: TRBV10-3
abundance: .
d_gene: .
CDR3nt: TGTGCCATCAGCGTGGAAGATAACTATGGCTACACCTTC
CDR3aa: CAISVEDNYGYTF

len: 14
j_gene: TRBJ2-2
v_gene: TRBV6-2/TRBV6-3
abundance: .
d_gene: .
CDR3nt: TGTGCCAGCAGTTACGCCGGGTACACCGGGGAGCTGTTTTTT
CDR3aa: CASSYAGYTGELFF